The 18 T cell receptor beta chains reported below all come from one sample, sequenced in a study of T cell responses to AZD1222 COVID-19 vaccine. Assay used: immunoSEQ multiplex PCR; TCRdb lists only in-frame clones, some missing. The repertoire holds around 160,000 clones, with 75% to 95% as singletons. Sequenced here: peripheral blood, sampled on day 0 of MenACWY control vaccination. The origin of the receptors is an adult in good health.

This rearrangement joins TRBV5-1 to TRBJ1-2; a weak D match, TRBD1 (5 bases). CDR1 is SGHRS and CDR2 is YFSETQ in the germline V gene. The germline V and J ends were trimmed by 0 bases and 5 bases, with 8 bases remaining between them. This CDR3 region has 13 residues. As DNA, the CDR3 is TGCGCCAGCAGCTTGGTAGGGGATTATGGCTACACCTTC. It yields the protein CASSLVGDYGYTF.

This chain connects TRBV10-3 to TRBJ1-1; D unresolved. The CDR3 loop spans 13 amino acids. V was pared by 0 bases and J by 5 bases, with 7 bases between. Germline V gene sequence: CDR1 ENHRY, CDR2 SYGVKD. Written as DNA, the CDR3 is TGTGCCATCAGTGAGTCTCCGGAGACTGAAGCTTTCTTT. Its protein is CAISESPETEAFF.

The CDR3 DNA follows: TGTGCCAGTAGTATAGCCCCTAGCGGGGAGACCCAGTACTTC. This gives the protein CASSIAPSGETQYF. V is TRBV19 and J is TRBJ2-5; TRBD2 matches at 8 bases. This CDR3 comprises 14 residues. CDR1 is LNHDA and CDR2 is SQIVND in the germline V gene (reference sequence). V lost 1 base and J lost 5; bases outside the gene matches: 3.

V and J are TRBV29-1 and TRBJ1-1, with 7 nucleotides matching TRBD1. CDR1 and CDR2 (germline): SQVTM, ANQGSEA. The CDR3 is 15 residues long. Trimming removed 7 bases from V and 1 base from J; junction bases left unmatched: 12. Here the CDR3 DNA reads TGCAGCGCCGCAAATACCGGGACAGCGAACACTGAAGCTTTCTTT. As protein: CSAANTGTANTEAFF. The full variable domain, rest sourced from reference TRBV29-1 and TRBJ1-1, is SAVISQKPSRDICQRGTSLTIQCQVDSQVTMMFWYRQQPGQSLTLIATANQGSEATYESGFVIDKFPISRPNLTFSTLTVSNMSPEDSSIYLCSAANTGTANTEAFFGQGTRLTVV.

The gene calls are TRBV19 and TRBJ1-6; D remains unclear. The CDR3 totals 17 residues. The V end was cut by 4 bases, the J end by 7 bases, with 20 bases between. The germline V gene has CDR1 LNHDA and CDR2 SQIVND (reference sequence). The CDR3 bases are TGTGCCAGTAGTACCAGCGGAGGGAACTCGAAAAATTCACCCCTCCACTTT. This translates into CASSTSGGNSKNSPLHF.

The CDR3 protein is CASSLRGAPFKGTEAFF. CDR3 DNA: TGTGCCAGCAGCTTACGGGGCGCCCCCTTTAAGGGCACTGAAGCTTTCTTT. V and J are TRBV7-8 and TRBJ1-1; TRBD1 is a possible D gene (5 bases). This CDR3 is built from 17 residues. CDR1 and CDR2 (germline): SGHVS, FQNEAQ. V was shortened by 2 bases and J by 4 bases, with 20 bases between the two germline ends.

The gene calls are TRBV3-1 (or the pseudogene TRBV3-2) and TRBJ2-3; unclear D gene. The ends were cut back, 0 bases at V and 0 bases at J, with 7 bases in the middle. The CDR3 extends over 15 amino acids. In germline, CDR1 is LGHDT, CDR2 YNNKEL (reference sequence). The CDR3 sequence is CASSQDRTSTDTQYF. The CDR3 nucleotides read TGTGCCAGCAGCCAAGATCGTACTAGCACAGATACGCAGTATTTT.

The genes are TRBV23-1 and TRBJ1-5; D is possibly TRBD1 (6 bases). TRBV23-1 has ORF status, its function being uncertain. The CDR3 extends over 19 amino acids. V dropped 2 bases and J dropped 5 bases, with 25 bases sitting between them. The CDR3 reads CASSQRGAPRLLPHQPQHF. CDR3 nucleotides: TGCGCCAGCAGTCAAAGGGGGGCGCCGCGCCTCCTCCCTCATCAGCCCCAGCATTTT.

The V and J genes are TRBV18 and TRBJ1-1; D is ambiguous. The CDR3 spans 16 residues. In germline, CDR1 is KGHSH, CDR2 LQKENI. V gave up 1 base and J gave up 0 bases, with 12 bases separating them. CDR3 loop: CASSPLELSMNTEAFF. CDR3 nucleotides: TGTGCCAGCTCACCACTTGAACTGTCCATGAACACTGAAGCTTTCTTT.

The gene calls are TRBV11-2 and TRBJ1-4; D may be TRBD1 (6 bases). The CDR3 consists of 15 residues. CDR1 is SGHAT, CDR2 FQNNGV, per germline. V lost 5 bases and J 6 bases, leaving 16 bases between the germline ends. CDR3 nucleotide sequence: TGTGCCAGCAGCGGAGGGGGGCAGGGCGATGAAAAACTGTTTTTT. Translated: CASSGGGQGDEKLFF.

This chain uses TRBV11-3 with TRBJ1-3; D is undetermined. Germline values: CDR1 SGHNT, CDR2 YENEEA. The V and J ends lost 6 bases and 6 bases respectively, with 15 bases between them. The CDR3 contains 14 residues. The CDR3 coding sequence is TGTGCCAGCAGGCAACCGGGCCGAGAAAACACCATATATTTT. Its translation is CASRQPGRENTIYF.

The V call is TRBV9, the J call TRBJ2-1; D possibly corresponds to TRBD2 (5 bases). CDR3 length: 14 amino acids. CDR1 SGDLS and CDR2 YYNGEE come from the germline V gene. V was shortened by 7 bases and J by 6 bases, with 17 bases between the two germline ends. The CDR3 DNA reads TGTGCCAGCGAGAGGGCAGGCCATCTCAATGAGCAGTTCTTC. Translation: CASERAGHLNEQFF.

This clone was found once. V usage is TRBV5-1 and J usage is TRBJ2-7; D might be TRBD1 (5 bases). Trimming left V 0 bases short and J 4 bases short, with 14 bases between. The CDR3 loop spans 15 amino acids. Per the germline V gene, CDR1 is SGHRS and CDR2 is YFSETQ. The CDR3 DNA follows: TGCGCCAGCAGCTTGGAGGGGATCCCTGGATACGAGCAGTACTTC. This codes for CASSLEGIPGYEQYF.

The sample holds a few counts of this clone. The chain employs TRBV14 and TRBJ2-1, with a tentative D call TRBD2 (6 bases). Germline V lookup: CDR1 SGHDN, CDR2 FVKESK. This CDR3 contains 18 residues. Trimming left V 4 bases short and J 7 bases short, with 26 bases between. CDR3 loop: CASSLKGRYERVGNEQFF. CDR3 bases: TGTGCCAGCAGCCTAAAAGGTCGCTACGAGCGGGTGGGGAATGAGCAGTTCTTC.

V is TRBV15 and J is TRBJ2-7; D gene uncertain. This CDR3 is 14 amino acids long. V was trimmed by 4 bases and J by 2 bases, leaving 12 bases between them. Germline V gene sequence: CDR1 LNHNV, CDR2 YYDKDF (reference sequence). The CDR3 is CATSTNPTTYEQYF. The CDR3, as DNA: TGTGCCACCAGCACTAATCCGACAACCTACGAGCAGTACTTC.

The chain employs TRBV28 and TRBJ1-5; D not certain. This CDR3 comprises 13 residues. V was trimmed by 7 bases and J by 8 bases, leaving 15 bases between them. Germline V gene lookup returns CDR1 MDHEN and CDR2 SYDVKM. The CDR3 DNA is TGTGCCAGCAACACCCAGCGGACGGAGCCCCAGCATTTT. This encodes CASNTQRTEPQHF.

V and J are TRBV5-4 and TRBJ2-2; D is unresolved. Trimming removed 0 bases from V and 4 bases from J, with 13 bases in between. The germline V gene has CDR1 SGHNT and CDR2 YYREEE (reference sequence). The CDR3 covers 16 residues. CDR3 coding DNA: TGTGCCAGCAGCTTGGACCCTGCCTCGGGCACCGGGGAGCTGTTTTTT. This translates into CASSLDPASGTGELFF.

The V and J genes are TRBV7-6 and TRBJ1-1, with TRBD1 as a possible D gene (5 bases). This CDR3 comprises 16 residues. Germline CDR1 reads SGHVS; CDR2 reads FNYEAQ. Trimming took off 5 bases at V and 1 base at J, with 17 bases between the two ends. DNA for the CDR3: TGTGCCAGCAGCCGCTGGTGGGGTGGGGGGAACACTGAAGCTTTCTTT. Its protein is CASSRWWGGGNTEAFF.